A selection of T cell receptor beta chains follows, all from one sample in a study of brain T cells in children with intractable seizures. Generated by immunoSEQ multiplex PCR, the TCRdb table keeps only in-frame clones and is missing some. Here the sample spans tens of thousands of clones, 90% to 95% being singletons. The sample here was peripheral blood, taken at surgery. The receptors derive from a boy younger than two with tuberous sclerosis and intractable seizures. Each CDR3 is given with its conserved first and last residue. A D gene is named only where the DNA matches it firmly. Clone size is stated in some rows and not others, as once, few, many or a class when expanded.

V: TRBV5-4
J: TRBJ1-1
D: .
size: .
CDR3: CASSWGTEAFF
DNA: TGTGCCAGCAGCTGGGGGACGGAAGCTTTCTTT

V: TRBV2
J: TRBJ2-2
D: TRBD2
size: .
CDR3: CASSLLAGVSIGELFF
DNA: TGTGCCAGCAGCTTACTAGCGGGAGTGTCTATCGGGGAGCTGTTTTTT

V: TRBV28
J: TRBJ2-3
D: .
size: .
CDR3: CASRGADTQYF
DNA: TGTGCCAGCAGAGGGGCTGATACGCAGTATTTT

V: TRBV3-1/TRBV3-2
J: TRBJ2-4
D: .
size: .
CDR3: CASSQTGQGGRLAKNIQYF
DNA: TGTGCCAGCAGCCAGACCGGACAGGGAGGGAGGTTAGCCAAAAACATTCAGTACTTC

V: TRBV6-5
J: TRBJ1-2
D: TRBD1
size: once
CDR3: CASSYWTGESYGYTF
DNA: TGTGCCAGCAGTTACTGGACAGGAGAAAGCTATGGCTACACCTTC

V: TRBV19
J: TRBJ2-5
D: .
size: .
CDR3: CASSISGDGETQYF
DNA: TGTGCCAGTAGTATTTCCGGGGATGGGGAGACCCAGTACTTC

V: TRBV30
J: TRBJ1-1
D: .
size: .
CDR3: CAWEGGTEAFF
DNA: TGTGCCTGGGAAGGAGGCACTGAAGCTTTCTTT

V: TRBV18
J: TRBJ2-5
D: .
size: .
CDR3: CASSPRQGWETQYF
DNA: TGTGCCAGCTCACCTCGGCAGGGTTGGGAGACCCAGTACTTC

V: TRBV19
J: TRBJ2-4
D: .
size: .
CDR3: CASSPGPNIQYF
DNA: TGTGCCAGTAGTCCAGGCCCAAACATTCAGTACTTC

V: TRBV6-5
J: TRBJ1-2
D: .
size: .
CDR3: CASNPGRTNYGYTF
DNA: TGTGCCAGCAATCCGGGACGGACGAACTATGGCTACACCTTC

V: TRBV20-1
J: TRBJ2-1
D: .
size: .
CDR3: CSASNEQFF
DNA: TGCAGTGCTTCCAATGAGCAGTTCTTC

V: TRBV7-9
J: TRBJ2-7
D: .
size: .
CDR3: CASSPPLDSVSYEQYF
DNA: TGTGCCAGCAGCCCCCCCCTGGACAGCGTCTCCTACGAGCAGTACTTC

V: TRBV5-6
J: TRBJ1-2
D: .
size: .
CDR3: CASSSTQGVYGYTF
DNA: TGTGCCAGCAGTTCTACCCAGGGAGTTTATGGCTACACCTTC

V: TRBV7-9
J: TRBJ1-2
D: .
size: few
CDR3: CASSPGRGNYGYTF
DNA: TGTGCCAGCAGCCCCGGGAGGGGGAACTATGGCTACACCTTC

V: TRBV7-3
J: TRBJ2-1
D: TRBD2
size: .
CDR3: CASSLTGGYNEQFF
DNA: TGTGCCAGCAGCTTAACGGGGGGGTACAATGAGCAGTTCTTC

V: TRBV28
J: TRBJ2-3
D: .
size: once
CDR3: CASSFNLVGDTQYF
DNA: TGTGCCAGCAGTTTTAATTTGGTCGGAGATACGCAGTATTTT

V: TRBV5-5
J: TRBJ2-2
D: .
size: .
CDR3: CASRLPGIGELFF
DNA: TGTGCCAGCAGGCTTCCAGGAATCGGGGAGCTGTTTTTT

V: TRBV3-1/TRBV3-2
J: TRBJ2-1
D: TRBD2
size: .
CDR3: CASSQGGLAGEAAYNEQFF
DNA: TGTGCCAGCAGCCAAGGGGGACTAGCGGGAGAAGCAGCCTACAATGAGCAGTTCTTC

V: TRBV2
J: TRBJ2-7
D: TRBD1
size: .
CDR3: CASSEALPGQGTYEQYF
DNA: TGTGCCAGCAGTGAAGCGTTACCGGGACAGGGTACCTACGAGCAGTACTTC

V: TRBV5-1
J: TRBJ1-1
D: .
size: .
CDR3: CASSLWHLGTEAFF
DNA: TGCGCCAGCAGCTTGTGGCACCTTGGGACTGAAGCTTTCTTT

V: TRBV5-5
J: TRBJ2-5
D: .
size: once
CDR3: CASSPTQPPLQETQYF
DNA: TGTGCCAGCAGCCCGACACAACCGCCACTACAAGAGACCCAGTACTTC

V: TRBV18
J: TRBJ1-2
D: .
size: .
CDR3: CASSPYHNPGIYGYTF
DNA: TGTGCCAGCTCACCATATCACAATCCGGGGATCTATGGCTACACCTTC

V: TRBV14
J: TRBJ2-7
D: .
size: .
CDR3: CASSQGQDYEQYF
DNA: TGTGCCAGCAGCCAAGGTCAGGACTACGAGCAGTACTTC

V: TRBV12-3/TRBV12-4
J: TRBJ2-1
D: .
size: .
CDR3: CASSFQGNEQFF
DNA: TGTGCCAGCAGTTTTCAAGGGAATGAGCAGTTCTTC

V: TRBV12-2
J: TRBJ1-6
D: .
size: .
CDR3: CASRRLAQRSSYNSPLHF
DNA: TGTGCAAGTCGGCGCCTGGCCCAACGGAGCTCCTATAATTCACCCCTCCACTTT

V: TRBV5-1
J: TRBJ2-7
D: TRBD1
size: .
CDR3: CASSLYTGGYEQYF
DNA: TGCGCCAGCAGCTTGTACACAGGGGGCTACGAGCAGTACTTC

V: TRBV6-5
J: TRBJ1-1
D: TRBD1
size: .
CDR3: CASKGQLNTEAFF
DNA: TGTGCCAGCAAGGGACAGTTAAACACTGAAGCTTTCTTT

V: TRBV16
J: TRBJ2-7
D: .
size: .
CDR3: CASSQSYRSNEQYF
DNA: TGTGCCAGCAGCCAATCCTACAGGTCCAACGAGCAGTACTTC

V: TRBV4-1
J: TRBJ2-3
D: TRBD2
size: .
CDR3: CASREGLDRATQYF
DNA: TGCGCCAGCAGGGAGGGACTAGACCGAGCTACGCAGTATTTT

V: TRBV14
J: TRBJ1-2
D: .
size: .
CDR3: CASSQANYGYTF
DNA: TGTGCCAGCAGCCAGGCTAACTATGGCTACACCTTC

V: TRBV24-1
J: TRBJ2-5
D: TRBD1
size: .
CDR3: CATSGKQGYQETQYF
DNA: TGTGCCACCAGTGGGAAACAGGGGTACCAAGAGACCCAGTACTTC

V: TRBV6-7
J: TRBJ2-7
D: TRBD2
size: few
CDR3: CASSSYWTSGRAYEQYF
DNA: TGTGCCAGCAGTTCTTACTGGACTAGCGGGAGGGCCTACGAGCAGTACTTC

V: TRBV6-5
J: TRBJ2-1
D: TRBD2
size: .
CDR3: CASSRSGGGNEQFF
DNA: TGTGCCAGCAGCAGGAGCGGGGGGGGCAATGAGCAGTTCTTC

V: TRBV6-5
J: TRBJ2-7
D: .
size: .
CDR3: CASSYSTESYEQYF
DNA: TGTGCCAGCAGTTACTCGACAGAGTCCTACGAGCAGTACTTC

V: TRBV4-1
J: TRBJ1-1
D: .
size: .
CDR3: CASSQGGNTEAFF
DNA: TGCGCCAGCAGCCAAGGCGGGAACACTGAAGCTTTCTTT

V: TRBV30
J: TRBJ2-3
D: .
size: .
CDR3: CAWTGGLANTDTQYF
DNA: TGTGCCTGGACCGGGGGGCTAGCGAACACAGATACGCAGTATTTT

V: TRBV10-2
J: TRBJ1-2
D: .
size: .
CDR3: CASSLLDAPDYTF
DNA: TGCGCCAGCAGTCTCCTCGACGCCCCAGACTACACCTTC

V: TRBV23-1
J: TRBJ1-1
D: .
size: once
CDR3: CASSPELTTEAFF
DNA: TGCGCCAGCAGTCCAGAATTAACCACTGAAGCTTTCTTT

V: TRBV5-5
J: TRBJ1-5
D: .
size: .
CDR3: CASSLAGYSNQPQHF
DNA: TGTGCCAGCAGCTTGGCTGGCTATAGCAATCAGCCCCAGCATTTT

V: TRBV2
J: TRBJ1-2
D: .
size: .
CDR3: CASIQGRYGYTF
DNA: TGTGCCAGCATCCAGGGACGCTATGGCTACACCTTC

V: TRBV6-6
J: TRBJ1-5
D: .
size: .
CDR3: CASSYPQRRNQPQHF
DNA: TGTGCCAGCAGTTACCCACAGCGCCGCAATCAGCCCCAGCATTTT

V: TRBV19
J: TRBJ1-1
D: .
size: .
CDR3: CASSPAEVGYTEAFF
DNA: TGTGCCAGTAGTCCCGCCGAGGTTGGATACACTGAAGCTTTCTTT

V: TRBV6-5
J: TRBJ2-3
D: .
size: .
CDR3: CATRADLFGTDTQYF
DNA: TGTGCCACTAGGGCTGACCTATTCGGCACAGATACGCAGTATTTT

V: TRBV19
J: TRBJ2-5
D: TRBD2
size: .
CDR3: CASKDPFAGEGPETQYF
DNA: TGTGCCAGTAAAGACCCTTTTGCGGGAGAGGGTCCAGAGACCCAGTACTTC

V: TRBV9
J: TRBJ2-3
D: TRBD2
size: .
CDR3: CASSTSGWADTQYF
DNA: TGTGCCAGTTCGACTAGCGGGTGGGCAGATACGCAGTATTTT

V: TRBV6-5
J: TRBJ1-6
D: .
size: .
CDR3: CASSYRSQGSPLHF
DNA: TGTGCCAGCAGCTACAGGTCGCAGGGTTCACCCCTCCACTTT

V: TRBV21-1
J: TRBJ1-5
D: .
size: .
CDR3: CASSKGQGNQPQHF
DNA: TGTGCCAGCAGCAAAGGACAGGGCAATCAGCCCCAGCATTTT

V: TRBV4-1
J: TRBJ2-5
D: .
size: .
CDR3: CASSPRDEETQYF
DNA: TGCGCCAGCAGCCCCCGGGACGAAGAGACCCAGTACTTC